The source of this T cell receptor beta chain is a study of T cells in Graves' hyperthyroidism and ophthalmopathy (dated by TCRdb to about 2019). For context, the study as a whole: Peripheral blood samples were taken at the time of initial diagnosis, prior to any treatment. A discovery cohort of about a hundred patients, about 40 with Graves' ophthalmopathy and approximately 55 with stable Graves' hyperthyroidism, was used to find distinguishing TCR V-J signatures. An independent validation cohort of under 20 hyperthyroidism patients and about 16 patients who later progressed to ophthalmopathy tested prospective prediction of ophthalmopathy. For training and testing, the 100 or so patients in the discovery cohort were randomly divided in a 7:3 ratio. In roughly six Graves' hyperthyroidism patients, the study also compared T-cell repertoires from thyroid tissue with T-cell repertoires from blood. Once sampling was done, hyperthyroidism patients were given methimazole at a starting dose of 30 mg daily, whereas ophthalmopathy patients were given high-dose intravenous methylprednisolone. The paper describes TCR Vbeta CDR3 sequencing of some 130 peripheral blood samples, made up of roughly 40 ophthalmopathy patients, over 70 hyperthyroidism patients and roughly 17 progressor patients. Study-wide conclusions, independent of this receptor: Sample size was not statistically predetermined, and blinding of investigators to group allocation was not performed. In cross-validation, a model built on a 13 V-J signature told ophthalmopathy apart from stable hyperthyroidism with approximately 90% sensitivity and 81% to 82% specificity, and in testing the same model reached 80%/75%. Blood samples also contained most of the expanded thyroid clonotypes (frequency above 0.001), which suggests that blood repertoires may reflect thyroid immune responses. During validation, the model predicted progression to ophthalmopathy a median of about 5.9 months ahead of onset, with more than 55% sensitivity and 72% to 85% specificity.

Ophthalmopathy patients had moderately to severely active disease, with a Clinical Activity Score of 3 or more, a NOSPECS grade of 4 or more, and a disease duration of less than 3 months. The study excluded patients with uncontrolled infections, other autoimmune diseases, pregnancy or lactation. Diagnoses were based on clinical symptoms, serum thyroxine and TRAb, thyroid ultrasound and orbital computed tomography. PBMCs were isolated from 7.5 to 10 ml of fresh peripheral blood by Ficoll-Paque density gradient centrifugation. Total RNA was extracted with Trizol reagent, and quality was checked on an Agilent 2100 Bioanalyzer. The TCR beta CDR3 regions were amplified from the RNA transcripts. The first round of RT-PCR for the TCR CDR3 was performed with the HTBI primer set and the Qiagen OneStep RT-PCR kit. The libraries were constructed in a second round of multiplex PCR and then size-selected and purified. The libraries were sequenced on an Illumina HiSeq2000 using paired-end 100 bp reads. The paper's data handling went like this. SOAPnuke was used to process the raw data, removing reads that contained adapters or uncalled bases, had a mean Phred below 15, or lacked an exact match to the constant primer or identifier. High-quality paired reads were merged using COPE v1.2.5, and each unique nucleotide sequence was defined as a clonotype. MiTCR v1.1 was used to align the clonotypes against IMGT TRBV, TRBD and TRBJ reference segments. Analysis was restricted to V-J combinations with a frequency above 0.0001, which covered about 99% of repertoires. A TCS score was defined as the ratio between F50 (clonal expansion) and ExV (chaos), using BLOSUM62-based TCRdist between CDR3 peptides within each V-J. Welch's t-statistics and random forest reduced just over 500 V-J features to roughly 13, which were used in a naive Bayes classifier (R e1071). TCRdb ran its own pipeline on the public reads, namely fastp trimming at Q25 and MiXCR clone calling, and kept in-frame beta chains. Each record represents a unique CDR3 protein, reported with the most common genes and DNA among its rows. TCRdb, not the authors, supplied the V and J calls. Present in this sample are 250,000 to 400,000 distinct CDR3 sequences, roughly an eighth of which were seen just once. The ten largest clones represent 30% to 40% of the sample.

This clonotype was counted many times. What antigen it recognizes has not been identified. There are no base qualities to consult, and no much larger clone falls within one base. The CDR3 holds 15 amino acids from the cysteine to the phenylalanine. The CDR3 DNA has 45 bases and is translated from base 1. V sheds 4 bases and J sheds 0 bases, leaving 10 bases between their ends. From the germline V gene, CDR1 is MNHNS and CDR2 is SASEGT. This receptor was identified in a woman aged 40 to 50 with Graves' ophthalmopathy. The material sequenced was blood. Recombination joined TRBV6-1 with TRBJ1-3; no D gene can be assigned with confidence. The CDR3 region: CASSGDGNSGNTIYF. The nucleotides read TGTGCCAGCAGTGGCGACGGGAACTCTGGAAACACCATATATTTT.